This note documents a single T cell receptor beta chain sequence. The antigen is not known. The use of genomic DNA as template underpinned the TCR beta VDJ and CDR3 profiling. TCRdb itself ran the reads through MiXCR, one entry per CDR3 protein. The table shows some 150,000 distinct CDR3 sequences, with 71% occurring only once. The data originate from a study of CD8+CD57+ T cells in acquired aplastic anemia. Patients included in sequencing had previously demonstrated CD8+CD57+ cell expansion by flow cytometry. The study, taken as a whole, reports: Patients had under 30 CD8+ CDR3 sequences in common with controls (the shared set).

J lost 3 bases, V lost 4 bases, and 9 bases had no gene match. The germline V gene encodes CDR1 SGDLS and CDR2 YYNGEE. The CDR3 spans 15 residues. The chain combines TRBV9 with TRBJ2-7, with 8 bases fitting TRBD1. The sequence was collected from a human donor with aplastic anemia. Sequenced sample: sorted CD4+, CD8+, or CD8+CD57+ T cells (not recorded which) from PBMCs. The CDR3 DNA sequence: TGTGCCAGCAGCCCCCACAGGGGGGCGGACTACGAGCAGTACTTC. Amino acids: CASSPHRGADYEQYF.